These 32 T cell receptor beta chains were all obtained from the same sample, sequenced in a study of tumor-infiltrating lymphocytes in primary liver carcinoma. The source material, roughly 18-30 mg of unsorted bulk tissue, was used to co-extract RNA and DNA. Making TCR beta cDNA involved roughly 500 ng total RNA and a constant-region primer. Modified slightly, ARM-PCR produced TCR beta libraries over three nested multiplex PCR rounds. TRBV1-TRBV30 forward primers paired with a C-beta reverse primer drove the first two PCR rounds, about 9 cycles each. TCRdb itself ran the multiplex PCR reads through MiXCR, one entry per CDR3 protein. This sample has about 54,000 distinct CDR3 sequences, with 70% to 75% found just once. The sample comprised liver tumor tissue from sampling region 2. The subset was: tumor region T2, inferior pole. The origin of the receptors is a man aged 35-49 years with primary liver carcinoma and hepatitis B virus infection.

Regarding this clonotype: Here the CDR3 omits its conserved ending phenylalanine or tryptophan, so a read error is the likely source. Because the CDR3's place on the DNA is in doubt, the DNA is left out and the CDR3 is given as listed by TCRdb. J is TRBJ2-3 and V is TRBV11-2; the DNA was not used to check the table's D call, TRBD2. The CDR3 sequence runs 14 residues, both termini included. Germline V gives CDR1 SGHAT, CDR2 FQNNGV. CDR3 residues: CAGGAREPADTHYY.

This clonotype showed up many times. J is TRBJ1-5 and V is TRBV5-4; D is unresolved. Trimming took 2 bases from V and 2 from J, leaving 11 bases between them. The CDR3 sequence is 15 residues long. Germline CDR1 and CDR2: SGHNT and YYREEE (reference sequence). DNA for the CDR3: TGTGCCAGCAGCTTCGGCGGGAGAGGCAATCAGCCCCAGCATTTT. Translating it yields CASSFGGRGNQPQHF.

This clonotype was detected once. A read error may produce the germline difference seen at one junction end. V gene TRBV29-1 combines with J gene TRBJ1-4, with D possibly being TRBD1 (5 bases). The CDR3 has 15 amino acids. Germline values: CDR1 SQVTM, CDR2 ANQGSEA. The CDR3 DNA is TGCAGCGTTGAAGCCCTGGGGCAGGGTGATGAAAAACTGTCTTTT. Translating it yields CSVEALGQGDEKLSF.

This clonotype was counted many times. V and J are TRBV12-5 and TRBJ2-1, with D tentatively TRBD2 (6 bases). Germline CDR1 and CDR2: LGHNT and FRNRAP. CDR3 length: 16 amino acids. Deletions cut 7 bases from V and 1 base from J, with 17 bases between. The CDR3: CASAPGGAGSYNEQFF. The CDR3 nucleotides read TGTGCTAGTGCCCCTGGAGGGGCGGGTTCCTACAATGAGCAGTTCTTC. Full variable domain (rest looked up from reference TRBV12-5 and TRBJ2-1): DARVTQTPRHKVTEMGQEVTMRCQPILGHNTVFWYRQTMMQGLELLAYFRNRAPLDDSGMPKDRFSAEMPDATLATLKIQPSEPRDSAVYFCASAPGGAGSYNEQFFGPGTRLTVL.

This chain links TRBV5-1 with TRBJ2-1; the D call may be TRBD1 or TRBD2 (5 bases each). Trimming removed 0 bases at V and 6 bases at J, with 19 bases between. Germline V gene lookup returns CDR1 SGHRS and CDR2 YFSETQ. The CDR3 covers 17 residues. CDR3 in amino acids: CASSLALGTPASNEQFF. The CDR3 DNA reads TGCGCCAGCAGCTTGGCCTTGGGGACGCCAGCAAGCAATGAGCAGTTCTTC.

To note about this clonotype: This clone may be a read error of a much larger clone one base away. The V call is TRBV2, the J call TRBJ2-7; TRBD2 agrees at 8 bases. Germline V gene sequence: CDR1 SNHLY, CDR2 FYNNEI. J lost 3 bases, V lost 4 bases, and 5 bases had no gene match. The CDR3 has 14 residues. The CDR3 nucleotides read TGTGCCAGCAGTGCTAATAGCGGGAACTACGAGCAGTACTTC. Amino acids: CASSANSGNYEQYF.

The gene calls are TRBV11-2 and TRBJ1-2; D may be TRBD1 (5 bases). In germline, CDR1 is SGHAT, CDR2 FQNNGV. This CDR3 region has 13 residues. In DNA form, the CDR3 reads TGTGCTGGCAGCTTAGAGGGGAACCATGGCTACACCTTC. Amino acids: CAGSLEGNHGYTF. Complete variable domain (other parts from reference TRBV11-2 and TRBJ1-2): EAGVAQSPRYKIIEKRQSVAFWCNPISGHATLYWYQQILGQGPKLLIQFQNNGVVDDSQLPKDRFSAERLKGVDSTLKIQPAKLEDSAVYLCAGSLEGNHGYTFGSGTRLTVV.

Concerning this clonotype itself: The CDR3 carries no conserved terminal phenylalanine or tryptophan, so it likely arises from a read error. CDR3 bases: TGCAGCGTTGGTAAGGGAACGAACACTGAAGCTTTCGTT. Amino acid sequence: CSVGKGTNTEAFV. V usage is TRBV29-1 and J usage is TRBJ1-1; D unclear. The V and J ends lost 4 bases and 1 base respectively, with 10 bases between them. This CDR3 has 13 amino acids. From germline, CDR1 is SQVTM and CDR2 ANQGSEA.

Worth noting for this clonotype: Because the CDR3 is missing its conserved closing phenylalanine or tryptophan, this is likely a read error. The DNA is omitted, as the CDR3 cannot be located on it reliably, and the CDR3 follows TCRdb's listing. The chain recombines TRBV11-2 with TRBJ2-3; TRBD2, the D gene given by the table, was not confirmed from the DNA. The CDR3 spans 17 amino acids, including both terminal residues. The germline V gene encodes CDR1 SGHAT and CDR2 FQNNGV. This CDR3 reads CASSLESGRGRQDTHYL.

Concerning this clonotype: This may arise from a read error, as a much more abundant clone is one base away. The chain employs TRBV5-4 and TRBJ1-1; no clear D. The CDR3 has 15 amino acids. Germline values: CDR1 SGHNT, CDR2 YYREEE (reference sequence). CDR3 DNA sequence: TGTGTCAGCAGCTTGGTTTCGGGAGGCAACACTGAAGCTTTCTTT. It encodes CVSSLVSGGNTEAFF.

This clonotype was counted a single time. The genes are TRBV4-1 and TRBJ2-7, with 8 bases that match TRBD1. Unmatched junction bases numbered 6, after V lost 4 bases and J lost 4 bases. The CDR3 spans 14 residues. The germline V gene has CDR1 MGHRA and CDR2 YSYEKL. CDR3 DNA: TGCGCCAGCAGCCTGACGGGGACAGGATACGAGCAGTACTTC. This codes for CASSLTGTGYEQYF.

This clonotype was observed once. A read error may be the cause here, since a much bigger clone is one base away. The chain uses TRBV29-1 and TRBJ2-5; 8 bases align to TRBD1. Germline V lookup: CDR1 SQVTM, CDR2 ANQGSEA. The CDR3 is made up of 13 amino acids. CDR3 amino acids: CNVGTGGGETQYF. The CDR3 coding sequence is TGCAACGTTGGGACAGGTGGGGGAGAGACCCAGTACTTC.

A remark on this clonotype: One junction end does not reproduce the germline sequence, and a read error may be involved. CDR3 amino acids: CANSQDRTGVKSELYF. CDR3 DNA sequence: TGCGCCAACAGCCAAGATCGGACAGGGGTTAAATCCGAGCTGTACTTC. V gene TRBV4-1 combines with J gene TRBJ2-7; TRBD1 agrees at 9 bases. CDR1 MGHRA and CDR2 YSYEKL come from the germline V gene. This CDR3 spans 16 amino acids.

About this clonotype itself: One end of the junction does not line up with germline, which may come from a read error. The V gene is TRBV4-1, the J gene TRBJ2-4; 8 positions match TRBD2. The germline V gene encodes CDR1 MGHRA and CDR2 YSYEKL. The CDR3 runs to 19 residues. CDR3 loop: CTSSQNSGGSSPAKNIQYF. CDR3 bases: TGCACCAGCAGCCAAAATTCGGGGGGGAGTAGCCCTGCCAAAAACATTCAGTACTTC.

On this clonotype: One end of the junction varies from germline; a read error may be responsible. This chain uses TRBV14 with TRBJ1-1; no reliable D call. Per germline, CDR1 SGHDN and CDR2 FVKESK. The CDR3 runs to 14 residues. The CDR3 loop is CASSPGTGKTEASF. In DNA form, the CDR3 reads TGTGCCAGCAGCCCAGGAACTGGGAAGACTGAAGCTTCCTTT.

With respect to this clonotype: The CDR3 carries no conserved terminal phenylalanine or tryptophan, so it likely arises from a read error. The V and J genes are TRBV29-1 and TRBJ2-1; either TRBD1 or TRBD2 may supply D (6 bases each). The CDR3 loop spans 18 amino acids. CDR1 and CDR2 from the germline V gene are SQVTM and ANQGSEA. With 4 bases removed from V and 0 bases from J, the gap between germline ends came to 22 bases. CDR3 region: CSVGDIGRIRGSYNEQFS. DNA for the CDR3: TGCAGCGTTGGTGATATCGGGAGAATCAGGGGCTCCTACAATGAGCAGTTCTCC.

Of note for this clonotype: This CDR3 is missing its conserved last phenylalanine or tryptophan, likely due to a read error. The chain is built from TRBV29-1 and TRBJ1-1; D is possibly TRBD1 (6 bases). The CDR3 spans 12 residues. Germline CDR1 SQVTM, CDR2 ANQGSEA. The CDR3 sequence: CGVLPTGTEAFL. The CDR3 nucleotides are TGCGGCGTTCTACCAACAGGGACTGAAGCTTTCCTT.

Regarding this clonotype: The conserved phenylalanine or tryptophan is not found at the CDR3 terminus, so this likely reflects a read error. The chain carries TRBV6-5 and TRBJ2-2; D possibly matches TRBD1 or TRBD2 (5 bases each). Germline V CDR1 and CDR2: MNHEY, SVGAGI. This CDR3 has 14 residues. The CDR3 sequence: CASSREQNTGELFV. The CDR3, as DNA: TGTGCAAGCAGCAGGGAGCAGAACACCGGGGAGCTGTTTGTT.

In regard to this clonotype: Mismatch with germline at one junction end may stem from a read error. This chain connects TRBV11-2 to TRBJ2-1; 9 bases align to TRBD2. The germline V gene has CDR1 SGHAT and CDR2 FQNNGV. CDR3 length: 16 residues. CDR3 in amino acids: CVSSSLPSGRTYEQFF. CDR3 DNA: TGTGTCAGCAGCTCGCTCCCCAGCGGGAGGACCTATGAGCAGTTCTTC.

The chain employs TRBV7-9 and TRBJ2-2, with D hard to call. The V end was cut by 3 bases, the J end by 11 bases, with 10 bases between. The germline gives CDR1 SEHNR, CDR2 FQNEAQ (reference sequence). This CDR3 comprises 12 residues. The CDR3 coding sequence is TGTGCCAGCAGCTTTAACAACGGTGAGCTGTTTTTT. This translates into CASSFNNGELFF.

The V call is TRBV6-1, the J call TRBJ2-7; D might be TRBD1 (5 bases). CDR1 and CDR2 from the germline V gene are MNHNS and SASEGT. Trimming stripped 2 bases from V and 5 bases from J, with 13 bases between. This CDR3 contains 14 residues. The CDR3 is CASSEREQAHEQYF. The CDR3 bases are TGTGCCAGCAGTGAACGCGAACAGGCCCACGAGCAGTACTTC.

This chain links TRBV29-1 with TRBJ2-1; 10 nucleotides agree with TRBD2. J was trimmed by 7 bases and V by 6 bases; bases with no gene match: 9. Germline CDR1 and CDR2: SQVTM and ANQGSEA. This CDR3 has 14 amino acids. The CDR3 region is CSVIRAGGLNEQFF. The CDR3 DNA sequence: TGCAGCGTCATCAGAGCGGGAGGGCTAAATGAGCAGTTCTTC.

The chain combines TRBV28 with TRBJ2-7; D is possibly TRBD2 (6 bases). The V end was cut by 5 bases, the J end by 7 bases, with 21 bases between. The V gene's germline CDR1 is MDHEN and CDR2 SYDVKM. This CDR3 region has 15 residues. The CDR3 bases are TGTGCCAGCAGTCGCGGGGCACTAGGGAGGATTGAGCAGTACTTC. Protein sequence: CASSRGALGRIEQYF.

A remark on this clonotype: A read error may explain this, as a much larger clone is one base away. The conserved phenylalanine or tryptophan is not found at the CDR3 terminus, so this likely reflects a read error. In nucleotides, the CDR3 is TGTGCCACCCATGACACCGAATACGAGCAGTACCTC. Amino acid sequence: CATHDTEYEQYL. V and J are TRBV10-3 and TRBJ2-7; D gene uncertain. Per germline, CDR1 ENHRY and CDR2 SYGVKD. The V end was cut by 10 bases, the J end by 4 bases, with 14 bases between. The CDR3 has 12 residues.

This clonotype occurred once. The junction and the germline gene differ at one end; a read error may be behind it. The chain links TRBV10-3 to TRBJ2-1; D not certain. CDR3 length equals 11 residues. CDR1 is ENHRY and CDR2 is SYGVKD in the germline V gene. CDR3 region: CVISEGSRQFF. The DNA of the CDR3 is TGTGTCATCAGTGAAGGGTCTCGGCAATTCTTC.

Only one count was recorded for this clonotype. One junction end disagrees with the germline gene, perhaps due to a read error. The chain carries TRBV6-2 or TRBV6-3 and TRBJ2-3; no firm D call. CDR3 length equals 14 residues. Germline CDR1 reads MNHEY; CDR2 reads SVGEGT. The CDR3 region has the DNA TGTGCCAGCGGTGAGACATCCTCCACAGACACGCAGTATTTT. Protein product: CASGETSSTDTQYF.

About this clonotype itself: An end of the junction does not agree with germline; a read error may underlie this. The rearrangement joins TRBV7-9 to TRBJ2-1; D might be TRBD2 (6 bases). This CDR3 region has 15 residues. CDR1 and CDR2 (germline): SEHNR, FQNEAQ (reference sequence). In DNA, the CDR3 is TGTACCAGCAGCCGTGGGGACTTCCGCCACAATGAGCAGTTCTTC. Residues: CTSSRGDFRHNEQFF.

At least ten counts were recorded for this clonotype. This chain joins TRBV10-3 and TRBJ1-1; D is undetermined. The CDR3 runs to 14 residues. CDR1 is ENHRY and CDR2 is SYGVKD in the germline V gene. Trimming shortened V by 4 bases and J by 6 bases, and 15 bases separated the two germline ends. In DNA form, the CDR3 reads TGTGCCATCAGTGTTCAAAGGGCCGGGGCTGAAGCTTTCTTT. Translation gives CAISVQRAGAEAFF.

This clonotype was seen many times. The chain uses TRBV6-5 and TRBJ1-4, with TRBD1 matching 7 bases. V gave up 4 bases and J gave up 4 bases; unmatched junction bases: 3. The germline CDR1 and CDR2 sequences are MNHEY and SVGAGI. CDR3 size: 14 residues. The CDR3 nucleotides are TGTGCCAGCAGTTCCGGGACAGATAATGAAAAACTGTTTTTT. As protein: CASSSGTDNEKLFF.

This clonotype was recorded only once. The rearrangement links TRBV6-1 to TRBJ2-7; 7 nucleotides agree with TRBD2. The V gene end was trimmed by 6 bases and the J gene end by 3 bases; junction bases not matched to a gene: 8. The CDR3 loop spans 14 amino acids. Germline V gene data show CDR1 as MNHNS and CDR2 as SASEGT. The CDR3, as DNA: TGTGCCAGCAGCCCCGGCGGGAGAATCTACGAGCAGTACTTC. Its translation is CASSPGGRIYEQYF.

The table lists this clonotype with a count of one. One end of the junction fails to match germline, which may point to a read error. The chain links TRBV29-1 to TRBJ2-7, with D unclear. In germline, CDR1 is SQVTM, CDR2 ANQGSEA. The CDR3 is made up of 13 amino acids. CDR3 region: CSFEVPGEAEQYF. CDR3 in DNA: TGCAGCTTTGAGGTCCCCGGAGAGGCAGAGCAATACTTC.

To note about this clonotype: At one end, the junction sequence differs from germline, possibly due to a read error. The J gene is TRBJ2-3, the V gene TRBV28, with D uncertain. The CDR3 runs to 14 residues. In germline, CDR1 is MDHEN, CDR2 SYDVKM. The CDR3 DNA reads as TGTGCCAGCAGTTTCGTGAACGGCACAGATACGCAATATTTT. Translating it yields CASSFVNGTDTQYF.